The next 28 T cell receptor beta chains were all read from a single sample in a study of control samples from healthy donors and cancer patients. Method: immunoSEQ multiplex PCR; TCRdb's copy keeps in-frame clones and lacks some. The table lists just over 80,000 clones, approximately 89% of them singletons, with 4.5% to 7% in the top ten. The sequencing sample was made of blood. All receptors come from a man aged 50-60 years in good health.

The chain has TRBV6-1 and TRBJ1-4; no clear D gene. This CDR3 has 15 residues. Between the trimmed V and J ends, which lost 3 bases and 7 bases, there was a span of 15 bases. CDR1 and CDR2 (germline): MNHNS, SASEGT. CDR3 DNA sequence: TGTGCCAGCAGTGATGGTTTGGCAGGTCGTGAAAAACTGTTTTTT. Its translation: CASSDGLAGREKLFF.

The chain employs TRBV11-3 and TRBJ1-1; tentative D call: TRBD1 (5 bases). Trimming stripped 5 bases from V and 7 bases from J, with 17 bases between. CDR3 length: 14 residues. Germline V CDR1 and CDR2: SGHNT, YENEEA. CDR3 protein: CASSQLSRVNEAFF. In DNA form, the CDR3 reads TGTGCCAGCAGCCAATTAAGCAGGGTTAATGAAGCTTTCTTT.

This clone is labeled as medium-sized (0.01 to 0.1%). V gene TRBV27 combines with J gene TRBJ2-7, with D unclear. CDR1 is MNHEY and CDR2 is SMNVEV in the germline V gene (reference sequence). The CDR3 runs 15 residues. Deletions cut 5 bases from V and 3 bases from J, with 17 bases between. The CDR3 DNA reads TGTGCCAGCAGTCCGTCCAAGGGAAACATCTACGAGCAGTACTTC. Residues: CASSPSKGNIYEQYF.

V usage is TRBV6-5 and J usage is TRBJ1-1, with a tentative D call TRBD1 (5 bases). In germline, CDR1 is MNHEY, CDR2 SVGAGI. V was cut by 6 bases and J by 4 bases, with 12 bases left in between. The CDR3 is 13 amino acids. CDR3 amino acids: CASSYRMGTEAFF. The CDR3 DNA sequence: TGTGCCAGCAGCTACAGGATGGGCACTGAAGCTTTCTTT.

The V gene is TRBV19, the J gene TRBJ2-1, with TRBD2 matching 9 bases. This CDR3 comprises 17 residues. V dropped 3 bases and J dropped 3; count of bases not matched to a gene: 9. Germline CDR1 LNHDA, CDR2 SQIVND (reference sequence). DNA of the CDR3: TGTGCCAGTAGTATTAATCCCTGGCGGGGGGGCTACAATGAGCAGTTCTTC. The encoded protein is CASSINPWRGGYNEQFF. The variable domain in full, completed from reference TRBV19 and TRBJ2-1, reads DGGITQSPKYLFRKEGQNVTLSCEQNLNHDAMYWYRQDPGQGLRLIYYSQIVNDFQKGDIAEGYSVSREKKESFPLTVTSAQKNPTAFYLCASSINPWRGGYNEQFFGPGTRLTVL.

The V call is TRBV12-3 or TRBV12-4, the J call TRBJ1-2; TRBD1 might be the D (6 bases). This CDR3 spans 13 amino acids. Trimming pared 5 bases from V and 5 bases from J, leaving 12 bases between. CDR3 protein: CASSPRGAYGYTF. CDR3 sequence (DNA): TGTGCCAGCAGTCCTCGGGGGGCGTATGGCTACACCTTC.

The J gene is TRBJ1-2, the V gene TRBV11-3; D perhaps matches TRBD1 (6 bases). The CDR3 extends over 14 amino acids. The V and J ends lost 5 bases and 7 bases respectively, with 17 bases between them. The germline V gene encodes CDR1 SGHNT and CDR2 YENEEA. CDR3 protein: CASSISRGVGGYTF. The CDR3 nucleotides are TGTGCCAGCAGCATCTCCAGGGGAGTTGGTGGCTACACCTTC.

The chain carries TRBV18 and TRBJ2-2, with D hard to call. V was cut by 6 bases and J by 6 bases, with 11 bases left in between. Germline V CDR1 and CDR2: KGHSH, LQKENI. This CDR3 is built from 13 residues. CDR3 residues: CASSPDRPGELFF. CDR3 bases: TGTGCCAGCTCCCCGGACCGCCCCGGGGAGCTGTTTTTT.

There are a few counts of this clone. The V and J genes are TRBV12-3 or TRBV12-4 and TRBJ1-5, with D possibly matching TRBD1 (5 bases). The germline V and J ends were trimmed by 6 bases and 6 bases, with 12 bases remaining between them. The CDR3 has 13 amino acids. CDR3 DNA sequence: TGTGCCAGCAGATGGGGGACGGTTCAGCCCCAGCATTTT. Translated, it gives CASRWGTVQPQHF.

The V gene is TRBV6-1, the J gene TRBJ1-1; D gene unclear. Germline V gives CDR1 MNHNS, CDR2 SASEGT. The CDR3 is 14 residues long. With 2 bases removed from V and 0 bases from J, the gap between germline ends came to 7 bases. CDR3: CASSEMTLNTEAFF. The CDR3 DNA sequence: TGTGCCAGCAGTGAAATGACACTGAACACTGAAGCTTTCTTT.

This clone was seen a handful of times. J is TRBJ1-1 and V is TRBV30; D gene unclear. Germline V CDR1 and CDR2: GTSNPN, SVGIG (reference sequence). CDR3 size: 12 residues. The germline V and J ends were trimmed by 1 base and 4 bases, with 7 bases remaining between them. The CDR3 is CAWSGASTEAFF. DNA for the CDR3: TGTGCCTGGAGTGGGGCGAGCACTGAAGCTTTCTTT. The full variable domain, rest sourced from reference TRBV30 and TRBJ1-1, is SQTIHQWPATLVQPVGSPLSLECTVEGTSNPNLYWYRQAAGRGLQLLFYSVGIGQISSEVPQNLSASRPQDRQFILSSKKLLLSDSGFYLCAWSGASTEAFFGQGTRLTVV.

The gene calls are TRBV2 and TRBJ1-5; 12 positions match TRBD1. Trimming took 4 bases from V and 5 from J; bases not matched to a gene: 3. Germline values: CDR1 SNHLY, CDR2 FYNNEI. The CDR3 is 15 amino acids. The CDR3 region is CASSGDRGLDQPQHF. The CDR3 nucleotides read TGTGCCAGCAGTGGGGACAGGGGGCTCGATCAGCCCCAGCATTTT.

The chain couples TRBV30 to TRBJ1-2; D is uncertain. This CDR3 is built from 12 residues. The ends were cut back, 5 bases at V and 7 bases at J, with 14 bases in the middle. From germline, CDR1 is GTSNPN and CDR2 SVGIG (reference sequence). CDR3 region: CAWWSGGRGYTF. In DNA form, the CDR3 reads TGTGCCTGGTGGTCCGGAGGCCGTGGCTACACCTTC.

This chain uses TRBV3-1 (or the pseudogene TRBV3-2) with TRBJ2-1, with a tentative D call TRBD1 (9 bases). Between the trimmed V and J ends, which lost 2 bases and 8 bases, there was a span of 25 bases. In germline, CDR1 is LGHDT, CDR2 YNNKEL (reference sequence). The CDR3 length is 18 residues. The CDR3 sequence: CASSQPTGGDRAGDEQFF. The CDR3 nucleotides read TGTGCCAGCAGCCAACCTACGGGGGGGGACAGGGCAGGGGATGAGCAGTTCTTC.

This chain uses TRBV5-4 with TRBJ1-4; a possible D gene is TRBD1 (6 bases). Trimming cost V 4 bases and J 8 bases, with 12 bases left between them. CDR3 length: 13 amino acids. Germline loops: CDR1 SGHNT, CDR2 YYREEE (reference sequence). The CDR3 spells CASSPNRDEKLFF. In nucleotides, the CDR3 is TGTGCCAGCAGCCCCAACAGGGACGAAAAACTGTTTTTT.

The chain employs TRBV5-1 and TRBJ2-2, with D possibly matching TRBD2 (5 bases). The CDR3 sequence is 15 residues long. Deletions cut 5 bases from V and 1 base from J, with 12 bases between. Germline-derived CDR1 and CDR2 are SGHRS and YFSETQ. Here the CDR3 reads CASSGGTKNTGELFF. CDR3 coding DNA: TGCGCCAGCAGTGGAGGAACAAAGAACACCGGGGAGCTGTTTTTT. The whole variable domain, remainder taken from reference TRBV5-1 and TRBJ2-2, is KAGVTQTPRYLIKTRGQQVTLSCSPISGHRSVSWYQQTPGQGLQFLFEYFSETQRNKGNFPGRFSGRQFSNSRSEMNVSTLELGDSALYLCASSGGTKNTGELFFGEGSRLTVL.

This clone was found a few times. This chain connects TRBV7-3 to TRBJ2-2, with no clear D. The CDR3 sequence is 14 residues long. Per the germline V gene, CDR1 is SGHTA and CDR2 is FQGTGA. Trimming removed 5 bases at V and 5 bases at J, with 12 bases between. The CDR3 DNA follows: TGTGCCAGCAGCCCGGTTCTAAGGACCGGGGAGCTGTTTTTT. Protein sequence: CASSPVLRTGELFF.

The sample holds one count of this clone. The genes are TRBV28 and TRBJ1-4; D perhaps matches TRBD1 (5 bases). Deletions cut 3 bases from V and 0 bases from J, with 11 bases between. The CDR3 is 16 residues long. Germline V gene sequence: CDR1 MDHEN, CDR2 SYDVKM. CDR3 residues: CASSFRGSATNEKLFF. CDR3 sequence (DNA): TGTGCCAGCAGTTTCCGGGGGTCTGCAACTAATGAAAAACTGTTTTTT.

V and J are TRBV3-1 (or the pseudogene TRBV3-2) and TRBJ1-3, with no clear D. The CDR3 consists of 14 residues. Germline loops: CDR1 LGHDT, CDR2 YNNKEL (reference sequence). The V end lost 1 base, the J end lost 11 bases, and 15 bases lay between the germline ends. CDR3 region: CASSQAQRTNAIYF. The CDR3 nucleotides read TGTGCCAGCAGCCAAGCACAGCGGACCAACGCCATATATTTT.

This clone was found once. The chain employs TRBV16 and TRBJ1-6, with D unclear. CDR3 length equals 13 residues. The germline V gene encodes CDR1 KGHSY and CDR2 FQNENV. The germline V and J ends were trimmed by 4 bases and 9 bases, with 10 bases remaining between them. The CDR3, as DNA: TGTGCCAGCAGCCCAGAGGGTTCTTCACCCCTCCACTTT. This sequence encodes CASSPEGSSPLHF.

The chain uses TRBV3-1 (or the pseudogene TRBV3-2) and TRBJ2-3, with 9 bases fitting TRBD2. V shed 0 bases, J shed 0 bases, and the junction held 4 bases outside the gene matches. The CDR3 is made up of 17 amino acids. Looked up from germline, CDR1 is LGHDT and CDR2 is YNNKEL (reference sequence). In DNA form, the CDR3 reads TGTGCCAGCAGCCAAGATCGACTAGCGGTTAGCACAGATACGCAGTATTTT. Translation gives CASSQDRLAVSTDTQYF.

The chain uses TRBV2 and TRBJ1-2; D call uncertain. Trimming removed 1 base from V and 6 bases from J, with 9 bases in between. Germline CDR1 reads SNHLY; CDR2 reads FYNNEI. The CDR3 loop spans 13 amino acids. Here the CDR3 DNA reads TGTGCCAGCAGTGAAGGGGAGTTGGATGGCTACACCTTC. Amino acids: CASSEGELDGYTF.

The CDR3 DNA sequence: TGTGCCAGCAGCCCCGACGTGGGGGGGGGAGATACGCAGTATTTT. Its translation: CASSPDVGGGDTQYF. This chain connects TRBV9 to TRBJ2-3; 7 nucleotides line up with TRBD2. The ends lost 4 bases at V and 5 bases at J; junction bases unmatched: 10. The CDR3 is made up of 15 amino acids. In germline, CDR1 is SGDLS, CDR2 YYNGEE.

This clone was seen more than once but under ten times. The chain has TRBV6-4 and TRBJ2-7; 8 bases are a match to TRBD1. The CDR3 consists of 12 residues. The junction had 4 bases not matched to a gene; V was cut back by 6 bases and J by 6 bases. The V gene's germline CDR1 is MRHNA and CDR2 SNTAGT. The CDR3 region has the DNA TGTGCCAGCAGGAGGACAGGGTCCGAGCAGTACTTC. Translating gives CASRRTGSEQYF.

The chain recombines TRBV11-3 with TRBJ2-1; TRBD1 matches 10 bases. With V trimmed by 5 bases and J by 3 bases, 4 bases remained unmatched. CDR3 length equals 15 residues. Per the germline V gene, CDR1 is SGHNT and CDR2 is YENEEA. DNA of the CDR3: TGTGCCAGCAGCCCGGACAGGGGGTTCTACAATGAGCAGTTCTTC. Translation gives CASSPDRGFYNEQFF.

The V and J genes are TRBV2 and TRBJ1-4; D possibly corresponds to TRBD1 (5 bases). This CDR3 spans 17 amino acids. Germline V gives CDR1 SNHLY, CDR2 FYNNEI. V lost 1 base and J lost 0, with 12 bases in between. DNA for the CDR3: TGTGCCAGCAGTGAAGGGCCAGGGAGGGCAACTAATGAAAAACTGTTTTTT. Residues: CASSEGPGRATNEKLFF.

Worth noting for this clone: Other DNA sequences in the sample encode the same CDR3. The V gene is TRBV7-9, the J gene TRBJ2-5; D is uncertain. The V and J ends lost 1 base and 2 bases respectively, with 5 bases between them. The CDR3 has 13 residues. Germline values: CDR1 SEHNR, CDR2 FQNEAQ (reference sequence). The CDR3 loop reads CASSLGRQETQYF. The CDR3 coding sequence is TGTGCCAGCAGCTTAGGGCGACAAGAGACCCAGTACTTC.

The V gene is TRBV5-1, the J gene TRBJ1-4, with 7 bases identical to TRBD1. The ends lost 4 bases at V and 8 bases at J; junction bases unmatched: 8. Germline CDR1 and CDR2: SGHRS and YFSETQ. CDR3 length: 14 amino acids. The CDR3 bases are TGCGCCAGCAGCCTGACAGGGTTGAAAGAAAAACTGTTTTTT. It is translated as CASSLTGLKEKLFF.